One sample yielded the 10 T cell receptor beta chains listed below, sequenced in a study of tumor and adjacent non-tumor tissue in lung cancer. TCRbeta libraries were built with three rounds of nested PCR, modified from ARM-PCR. Each CDR3 protein gets one entry after TCRdb re-called the multiplex PCR reads with MiXCR. Among approximately 130,000 distinct CDR3 sequences listed, approximately 66% were seen once. The template was RNA from unsorted bulk tissue. Sequences were obtained from lung tumor tissue. The receptors derive from a man in his thirties or forties with non-small cell lung cancer.

This clonotype has at least ten counts. V gene TRBV20-1 combines with J gene TRBJ1-4, with TRBD1 matching 11 bases. In germline, CDR1 is DFQATT, CDR2 SNEGSKA (reference sequence). The V and J ends lost 5 bases and 10 bases, in that order; junction bases with no gene match: 15. The CDR3 is 16 amino acids. The CDR3 loop is CSAFPGQGDIYGKLFF. The CDR3 DNA sequence: TGCAGTGCTTTCCCGGGACAGGGGGACATTTATGGAAAACTGTTTTTT.

For this clonotype: A much larger clone sits a single nucleotide away, making a read error possible. The rearrangement links TRBV12-3 or TRBV12-4 to TRBJ2-3; D gene unclear. The CDR3 is 12 residues long. The CDR3 is CASTWFPDMQYF. CDR3 nucleotide sequence: TGTGCCAGCACTTGGTTCCCAGATATGCAGTATTTT.

As for this clonotype: Mismatch with germline at one junction end may stem from a read error. The gene calls are TRBV11-3 and TRBJ2-3, with 8 bases that match TRBD1. Germline V gene data show CDR1 as SGHNT and CDR2 as YENEEA. This CDR3 has 16 amino acids. The CDR3 sequence: CASSLDGPGGLNTQYF. CDR3 nucleotide sequence: TGTGCCAGCAGCTTAGATGGGCCAGGGGGCCTAAATACACAGTATTTT.

In regard to this clonotype: One end of the junction is discordant with germline, which a read error may explain. V and J are TRBV11-1 and TRBJ1-1; D possibly corresponds to TRBD1 (6 bases). Germline V gene sequence: CDR1 SGHAT, CDR2 FQDESV (reference sequence). The CDR3 runs 15 residues. DNA of the CDR3: TGTGTCAGCAACTCTAGGTCAGGGGAACGAAGTGAAGCTTTCTTT. It codes for CVSNSRSGERSEAFF. Full variable domain (outside the CDR3, taken from reference TRBV11-1 and TRBJ1-1): EAEVAQSPRYKITEKSQAVAFWCDPISGHATLYWYRQILGQGPELLVQFQDESVVDDSQLPKDRFSAERLKGVDSTLKIQPAELGDSAMYLCVSNSRSGERSEAFFGQGTRLTVV.

In this sample, this clonotype turned up once. A much larger clone is a single base away; this may be a read error. The chain is built from TRBV4-1 and TRBJ1-5; the D is unclear. Germline V gene sequence: CDR1 MGHRA, CDR2 YSYEKL. This CDR3 is built from 14 residues. This CDR3 is CASSAQVSNQRQHF. The CDR3 nucleotides are TGCGCCAGCAGTGCCCAGGTGAGCAATCAGCGCCAGCATTTT.

This clonotype was seen many times. The chain uses TRBV4-3 and TRBJ2-2, with D uncertain. The V gene lost 0 bases and the J gene lost 5 bases, with 10 bases spanning the gap. The CDR3 length is 15 residues. From germline, CDR1 is LGHNA and CDR2 YSLEER. The CDR3 DNA follows: TGCGCCAGCAGCCAAGATCAACTCCGGACCGGGGAGCTGTTTTTT. Protein: CASSQDQLRTGELFF.

The chain employs TRBV4-1 and TRBJ1-1; 7 nucleotides align to TRBD1. Per the germline V gene, CDR1 is MGHRA and CDR2 is YSYEKL. V lost 10 bases to trimming and J lost 3 bases; unmatched junction nucleotides: 14. The CDR3 runs 15 residues. CDR3 sequence reads: CANTQDEGADTEAFF. Here the CDR3 DNA reads TGCGCCAACACCCAAGATGAGGGGGCAGACACTGAAGCTTTCTTT.

The rearrangement joins TRBV29-1 to TRBJ2-1; 10 nucleotides align to TRBD1. The CDR3 length is 15 residues. The ends lost 8 bases at V and 6 bases at J; junction bases unmatched: 13. Germline CDR1 reads SQVTM; CDR2 reads ANQGSEA. The CDR3 loop reads CSRRQGATRINEQFF. DNA of the CDR3: TGCAGCAGGCGACAGGGGGCGACCAGGATCAATGAGCAGTTCTTC.

Ten or more counts support this clonotype. J is TRBJ1-1 and V is TRBV24-1, with unresolved D. CDR3 size: 17 residues. Germline V gene lookup returns CDR1 KGHDR and CDR2 SFDVKD. V was pared by 7 bases and J by 1 base, with 21 bases between. The CDR3 coding sequence is TGTGCCACCAGCGATGATATGTTCAGGCCCGAGAACACTGAAGCTTTCTTT. The encoded protein is CATSDDMFRPENTEAFF.

Remarks on this clonotype: A read error may produce the germline difference seen at one junction end. The chain links TRBV11-3 to TRBJ2-1; no firm D call. The CDR3 loop spans 13 amino acids. Germline CDR1 reads SGHNT; CDR2 reads YENEEA. The CDR3 coding sequence is TGTACCAGCAGCCCCACATCTGGTAATGAGCAGTTCTTC. Encoded protein: CTSSPTSGNEQFF.